This is a list of T cell receptor beta chains from one sample in a study of OX40 agonist ivuxolimab in advanced cancers. Some clones are missing from TCRdb's copy, which holds only in-frame ones; the method was immunoSEQ multiplex PCR. The sample lists 57,000 or so clones; more than 85% were seen once. The sequences come from CD4+ or CD8+ T cells sorted from blood, collected in a trial of the OX40 agonist ivuxolimab. The receptors shown here come from an adult with an advanced solid tumor such as melanoma, head and neck, liver or kidney cancer. The CDR3 runs from the conserved cysteine through the conserved F or W. Fields, in order: D gene, V gene, clone size, J gene, CDR3 protein, CDR3 DNA. D genes are given only for firm matches. Only some rows state a clone size, as once, few, many or a class for expanded clones.

-	TRBV7-2	-	TRBJ2-1	CASSDRLVSSSYNEQFF	TGTGCCAGCAGCGACAGACTAGTCTCGAGCTCCTACAATGAGCAGTTCTTC
-	TRBV7-9	once	TRBJ2-7	CASSLTYYEQYF	TGTGCCAGCAGCTTAACCTACTACGAGCAGTACTTC
TRBD2	TRBV27	-	TRBJ2-3	CASSPGTSGSADTQYF	TGTGCCAGCAGTCCCGGGACTAGCGGGAGTGCAGATACGCAGTATTTT
TRBD2	TRBV10-1	-	TRBJ2-3	CASSETSGRVADTQYF	TGCGCCAGCAGTGAGACCAGCGGGAGGGTCGCGGATACGCAGTATTTT
-	TRBV14	-	TRBJ1-2	CASSQTRSANYGYTF	TGTGCCAGCAGCCAAACGAGGTCAGCCAACTATGGCTACACCTTC
-	TRBV9	-	TRBJ1-2	CATGPNPGYTF	TGTGCCACCGGTCCTAATCCTGGCTACACCTTC
-	TRBV9	-	TRBJ2-1	CASSVAMELYNEQFF	TGTGCCAGCAGCGTAGCGATGGAACTTTACAATGAGCAGTTCTTC
-	TRBV2	-	TRBJ2-2	CASSEGLGELFF	TGTGCCAGCAGTGAAGGACTGGGGGAGCTGTTTTTT
-	TRBV27	-	TRBJ1-5	CASGPNQPQHF	TGTGCCAGCGGCCCAAATCAGCCCCAGCATTTT
TRBD1	TRBV7-9	-	TRBJ1-4	CASSRTGSNEKLFF	TGTGCCAGCAGCCGGACAGGTTCTAATGAAAAACTGTTTTTT
-	TRBV10-3	-	TRBJ2-1	CATQTGQAGENEQFF	TGTGCCACCCAGACCGGACAGGCGGGGGAGAATGAGCAGTTCTTC
-	TRBV6-6	-	TRBJ1-3	CASSSGWKSGNTIYF	TGTGCCAGCAGTTCAGGGTGGAAATCGGGAAACACCATATATTTT
-	TRBV19	once	TRBJ1-1	CASSIPHRVTEAFF	TGTGCCAGTAGTATTCCACACAGGGTCACTGAAGCTTTCTTT
-	TRBV9	-	TRBJ2-7	CASSVGTVYEQYF	TGTGCCAGCAGCGTAGGGACAGTCTACGAGCAGTACTTC
TRBD1	TRBV6-1	-	TRBJ2-1	CASSEARPGGYGYNEQFF	TGTGCCAGCAGTGAAGCCCGGCCAGGGGGTTATGGATACAATGAGCAGTTCTTC
TRBD2	TRBV5-4	once	TRBJ2-2	CASSLLPGTSNTGELFF	TGTGCCAGCAGTTTACTACCTGGGACTAGTAACACCGGGGAGCTGTTTTTT
-	TRBV28	-	TRBJ1-5	CASSSLGGGNQPQHF	TGTGCCAGCAGTTCCTTGGGAGGGGGAAATCAGCCCCAGCATTTT
-	TRBV4-3	-	TRBJ2-7	CASSQTPGLNSYEQYF	TGCGCCAGCAGCCAGACCCCAGGACTGAACTCCTACGAGCAGTACTTC
-	TRBV5-8	hyperexpanded	TRBJ2-7	CASSPFGSGPYEQYF	TGTGCCAGCAGCCCCTTTGGGAGCGGCCCCTACGAGCAGTACTTC
-	TRBV6-5	-	TRBJ2-4	CASSLGGIAKNIQYF	TGTGCCAGCAGTTTAGGTGGGATAGCCAAAAACATTCAGTACTTC
-	TRBV4-2	-	TRBJ2-2	CASSHLHEQFNTGELFF	TGTGCCAGCAGCCACCTCCACGAGCAATTTAACACCGGGGAGCTGTTTTTT
-	TRBV27	-	TRBJ2-1	CASSSGTPYNEQFF	TGTGCCAGCAGCTCTGGGACGCCCTACAATGAGCAGTTCTTC
TRBD2	TRBV9	-	TRBJ2-1	CASSLTGTSGRDEQFF	TGTGCCAGCAGCCTAACCGGGACTAGCGGGAGAGATGAGCAGTTCTTC
TRBD2	TRBV5-6	-	TRBJ2-1	CASSIGTSSYNEQFF	TGTGCCAGCAGCATCGGGACTAGCTCCTACAATGAGCAGTTCTTC
-	TRBV7-6	-	TRBJ2-3	CASSLGFSTDTQYF	TGTGCCAGCAGCTTGGGGTTTAGCACAGATACGCAGTATTTT
TRBD2	TRBV5-1	-	TRBJ2-7	CASSPGGYEQYF	TGCGCCAGCAGCCCGGGGGGGTACGAGCAGTACTTC
-	TRBV19	-	TRBJ1-1	CASSSSYTGMYEAFF	TGTGCCAGTAGTAGTTCTTATACAGGGATGTACGAAGCTTTCTTT
TRBD1	TRBV29-1	-	TRBJ2-7	CSARDRASSYEQYF	TGCAGCGCTAGGGACAGGGCGAGCTCCTACGAGCAGTACTTC
-	TRBV21-1	-	TRBJ2-7	CASSSTDSGSCNEQYF	TGTGCCAGCAGCTCGACGGATAGCGGGAGTTGCAACGAGCAGTACTTC
TRBD1	TRBV10-3	-	TRBJ2-2	CAISESPGQGTGELFF	TGTGCCATCAGTGAGTCACCGGGACAGGGTACCGGGGAGCTGTTTTTT
-	TRBV21-1	-	TRBJ2-7	CASSRFPPPRDEQYF	TGTGCCAGCAGCAGGTTCCCACCCCCTAGAGACGAGCAGTACTTC
-	TRBV7-9	-	TRBJ2-3	CASSFGVRGTDTQYF	TGTGCCAGCAGCTTCGGGGTCAGGGGCACAGATACGCAGTATTTT
-	TRBV7-9	-	TRBJ2-1	CASSGPPSFNEQFF	TGTGCCAGCAGCGGACCACCCTCGTTCAATGAGCAGTTCTTC
-	TRBV13	-	TRBJ2-7	CASSGGLEQYF	TGTGCCAGCAGCGGAGGGCTAGAGCAGTACTTC
-	TRBV5-6	-	TRBJ2-7	CASSAGSSYEQYF	TGTGCCAGCAGCGCCGGGAGCTCCTACGAGCAGTACTTC
-	TRBV5-4	-	TRBJ2-3	CASSFGPGADTQYF	TGTGCCAGCAGCTTCGGACCGGGGGCAGATACGCAGTATTTT
-	TRBV27	-	TRBJ1-5	CASAWGGNQPQHF	TGTGCCAGCGCCTGGGGAGGCAATCAGCCCCAGCATTTT
TRBD1	TRBV7-9	-	TRBJ2-7	CASSLVGQGANEQYF	TGTGCCAGCAGCTTAGTAGGACAGGGGGCCAACGAGCAGTACTTC
TRBD1	TRBV19	-	TRBJ1-5	CASSPTGGQPQHF	TGTGCCAGTAGCCCGACAGGGGGTCAGCCCCAGCATTTT
-	TRBV9	once	TRBJ2-3	CASSVEGTDTQYF	TGTGCCAGCAGCGTAGAGGGAACAGATACGCAGTATTTT
TRBD2	TRBV6-6	-	TRBJ2-7	CAIGGASYEQYF	TGTGCCATCGGGGGGGCCTCCTACGAGCAGTACTTC
-	TRBV11-2	-	TRBJ2-1	CASSLDTFRNLNEQFF	TGTGCCAGCAGCTTAGATACATTCCGTAACCTAAATGAGCAGTTCTTC
TRBD2	TRBV9	-	TRBJ2-1	CASSGGTSGFYEQFF	TGTGCCAGCAGCGGCGGGACTAGCGGGTTCTATGAGCAGTTCTTC
-	TRBV4-3	few	TRBJ2-4	CASSQDYRAIAKNIQYF	TGCGCCAGCAGCCAAGATTACAGGGCAATAGCCAAAAACATTCAGTACTTC
TRBD1	TRBV5-6	-	TRBJ2-3	CASSLRQGYDTQYF	TGTGCCAGCAGCCTTCGACAGGGGTACGATACGCAGTATTTT
-	TRBV2	-	TRBJ2-1	CASSPPPGGKVDEQFF	TGTGCCAGCAGTCCTCCCCCAGGGGGGAAGGTCGATGAGCAGTTCTTC
TRBD2	TRBV4-3	-	TRBJ2-1	CASSHLLAGGNEQFF	TGCGCCAGCAGCCACCTTCTAGCGGGAGGCAATGAGCAGTTCTTC
-	TRBV4-3	-	TRBJ1-4	CASSHIDRSGGEKLFF	TGCGCCAGCAGCCATATTGACCGGTCCGGAGGAGAAAAACTGTTTTTT
-	TRBV9	once	TRBJ2-1	CASSVESGNPYNEQFF	TGTGCCAGCAGCGTAGAGTCCGGAAACCCCTACAATGAGCAGTTCTTC
-	TRBV7-6	-	TRBJ2-7	CASSLGTKSSYEQYF	TGTGCCAGCAGCTTAGGGACTAAGAGCTCCTACGAGCAGTACTTC
TRBD2	TRBV28	-	TRBJ2-7	CASSLREDPYEQYF	TGTGCCAGCAGTTTGCGGGAGGATCCCTACGAGCAGTACTTC
TRBD2	TRBV4-3	-	TRBJ2-3	CASSHRTSRDTQYF	TGCGCCAGCAGCCATAGGACTAGTCGAGATACGCAGTATTTT
-	TRBV7-6	-	TRBJ2-2	CASSFLVVSNTGELFF	TGTGCCAGCAGCTTCTTGGTAGTCTCGAACACCGGGGAGCTGTTTTTT